Below are 18 T cell receptor beta chains sequenced from a single sample in a study of human CD4 T cells and Enterobacteriaceae. TCRdb keeps only in-frame clones here, not all; method: immunoSEQ multiplex PCR. The top ten hold 1.7% of the sample, which has under 35,000 clones, approximately 80% seen once. Sorting took every CD4+ cell except CD45RA+CCR7+CD95- naive cells, reaching over 98% purity. The material sequenced was memory CD4+ T cells from blood. These TCRs come from a human donor in good health.

V gene TRBV29-1 combines with J gene TRBJ1-5, with D unresolved. CDR1 is SQVTM and CDR2 is ANQGSEA in the germline V gene. Between the trimmed V and J ends, which lost 3 bases and 2 bases, there was a span of 11 bases. CDR3 size: 14 residues. The CDR3 nucleotides read TGCAGCGTTGACGTGGGTCAGGGCAATCAGCCCCAGCATTTT. Translating gives CSVDVGQGNQPQHF.

The chain employs TRBV7-9 and TRBJ2-1; TRBD1 agrees at 7 bases. V dropped 0 bases and J dropped 9; count of bases not matched to a gene: 2. Looked up from germline, CDR1 is SEHNR and CDR2 is FQNEAQ (reference sequence). This CDR3 spans 13 amino acids. The CDR3 reads CASSLASGGEQFF. The CDR3 nucleotides read TGTGCCAGCAGCTTAGCTTCAGGGGGTGAGCAGTTCTTC.

V is TRBV7-9 and J is TRBJ2-2; 7 bases are shared with TRBD1. The germline CDR1 and CDR2 sequences are SEHNR and FQNEAQ (reference sequence). The CDR3 covers 15 residues. The V gene end was trimmed by 6 bases and the J gene end by 4 bases; junction bases not matched to a gene: 8. CDR3 nucleotides: TGTGCCAGCAGTCCAGACAGGGCGGGCACCGGGGAGCTGTTTTTT. Its protein product is CASSPDRAGTGELFF.

The CDR3 nucleotides read TGTGCCAGCAGCGTGACCGGGACTTACCAAGAGACCCAGTACTTC. The encoded protein is CASSVTGTYQETQYF. This chain joins TRBV9 and TRBJ2-5; D is perhaps TRBD2 (6 bases). The germline gives CDR1 SGDLS, CDR2 YYNGEE. V was trimmed by 2 bases and J by 0 bases, leaving 11 bases between them. The CDR3 sequence is 15 residues long.

The chain combines TRBV7-8 with TRBJ2-5, with 7 nucleotides matching TRBD1. Trimming took 5 bases from V and 1 from J; bases not matched to a gene: 7. The CDR3 consists of 15 residues. The germline V gene has CDR1 SGHVS and CDR2 FQNEAQ. The CDR3, as DNA: TGTGCCAGCAGCATCCCCGGGACAGTCCAAGAGACCCAGTACTTC. It yields the protein CASSIPGTVQETQYF.

The genes are TRBV6-4 and TRBJ2-3; TRBD2 matches 7 bases. The trim removed 2 bases at V and 4 bases at J, leaving 9 bases unmatched. Germline V gives CDR1 MRHNA, CDR2 SNTAGT. This CDR3 is built from 16 residues. CDR3 DNA sequence: TGTGCCAGCAGTGACGGGACGGGAGGATCGTCAGATACGCAGTATTTT. Translating gives CASSDGTGGSSDTQYF.

The chain employs TRBV6-6 and TRBJ2-7; D is unresolved. With 2 bases removed from V and 0 bases from J, the gap between germline ends came to 11 bases. The CDR3 spans 15 residues. Germline V gene sequence: CDR1 MNHNY, CDR2 SVGAGI (reference sequence). For the CDR3, the DNA is TGTGCCAGCAGTTACGCCGGCGAGAGCTCCTACGAGCAGTACTTC. The encoded protein is CASSYAGESSYEQYF.

The rearrangement uses TRBV4-2 and TRBJ2-1, with 8 bases identical to TRBD2. V lost 0 bases, J lost 5 bases, and 12 bases stayed unmatched. The CDR3 extends over 18 amino acids. Germline V gives CDR1 LGHNA, CDR2 YNFKEQ. Here the CDR3 DNA reads TGTGCCAGCAGCCAAGAAACCGTAAACAGCGGGGGAAACAATGAGCAGTTCTTC. Amino acids: CASSQETVNSGGNNEQFF.

The chain joins TRBV7-2 to TRBJ1-5, with D tentatively TRBD1 (6 bases). CDR3 size: 16 residues. Germline lookup yields CDR1 SGHTA and CDR2 FQGNSA. V dropped 2 bases and J dropped 10 bases, with 21 bases sitting between them. The chain's CDR3 is CASSLHGMEQGLPQHF. The DNA of the CDR3 is TGTGCCAGCAGCTTACACGGAATGGAACAGGGTCTCCCCCAGCATTTT. The full variable domain, completed using reference TRBV7-2 and TRBJ1-5, is GAGVSQSPSNKVTEKGKDVELRCDPISGHTALYWYRQSLGQGLEFLIYFQGNSAPDKSGLPSDRFSAERTGGSVSTLTIQRTQQEDSAVYLCASSLHGMEQGLPQHFGDGTRLSIL.

The chain uses TRBV19 and TRBJ2-5; unclear D gene. Trimming pared 6 bases from V and 3 bases from J, leaving 11 bases between. There are 13 residues in the CDR3. Germline values: CDR1 LNHDA, CDR2 SQIVND (reference sequence). The CDR3 sequence is CASRGWQKETQYF. DNA of the CDR3: TGTGCCAGTAGGGGTTGGCAGAAAGAGACCCAGTACTTC.

The chain couples TRBV18 to TRBJ1-1; the D gene is possibly TRBD1 (6 bases). The CDR3 covers 13 residues. Trimming took off 2 bases at V and 5 bases at J, with 9 bases between the two ends. Germline CDR1 and CDR2: KGHSH and LQKENI. CDR3 nucleotide sequence: TGTGCCAGCTCACCAGAAGGGGGTACTGAAGCTTTCTTT. Translated: CASSPEGGTEAFF.

V gene TRBV5-1 combines with J gene TRBJ2-2, with a possible D match to TRBD1 (6 bases). This CDR3 is built from 16 residues. Trimming cost V 4 bases and J 3 bases, with 16 bases left between them. The germline V gene has CDR1 SGHRS and CDR2 YFSETQ. The CDR3 protein is CASSARRGADTGELFF. CDR3 coding DNA: TGCGCCAGCAGCGCCCGCAGGGGAGCGGACACCGGGGAGCTGTTTTTT.

This chain links TRBV11-2 with TRBJ2-3; 8 bases line up with TRBD2. This CDR3 has 16 residues. The V segment lost 5 bases and the J segment 1 base; nucleotides outside the gene matches: 8. The germline CDR1 and CDR2 sequences are SGHAT and FQNNGV. This CDR3 is CASSLNFGRGTDTQYF. CDR3 DNA sequence: TGTGCCAGCAGCCTAAACTTCGGGAGGGGCACAGATACGCAGTATTTT.

V gene TRBV11-2 combines with J gene TRBJ2-7, with D maybe TRBD2 (5 bases). The germline V and J ends were trimmed by 5 bases and 6 bases, with 14 bases remaining between them. The CDR3 spans 13 residues. CDR1 is SGHAT, CDR2 FQNNGV, per germline. The CDR3 spells CASSPGYRGEQYF. The CDR3 region has the DNA TGTGCCAGCAGCCCGGGCTACCGGGGCGAGCAGTACTTC.

The chain combines TRBV29-1 with TRBJ2-5; D unresolved. Germline assignment: CDR1 SQVTM and CDR2 ANQGSEA. The ends were cut back, 6 bases at V and 2 bases at J, with 16 bases in the middle. This CDR3 is 14 amino acids long. CDR3 in amino acids: CSVPDRSRQETQYF. CDR3 sequence (DNA): TGCAGCGTACCCGATCGGAGCAGACAAGAGACCCAGTACTTC.

The gene calls are TRBV5-1 and TRBJ1-1; D is unresolved. Germline V gene sequence: CDR1 SGHRS, CDR2 YFSETQ. V was cut by 0 bases and J by 3 bases, with 12 bases left in between. CDR3 length equals 15 residues. Here the CDR3 DNA reads TGCGCCAGCAGCTTGGGGCGGCCTAGGGACACTGAAGCTTTCTTT. Amino acid sequence: CASSLGRPRDTEAFF.

Here the CDR3 DNA reads TGTGCCAGCTCACCAGGGAGCGGGAGTTTCTACGAGCAGTACTTC. This translates into CASSPGSGSFYEQYF. The gene calls are TRBV18 and TRBJ2-7, with TRBD2 identical over 8 bases. V trimming: 2 bases; J trimming: 3 bases; junction bases outside the gene matches: 6. The CDR3 totals 15 residues. The V gene's germline CDR1 is KGHSH and CDR2 LQKENI.

This chain links TRBV7-9 with TRBJ2-3; tentative D call: TRBD2 (5 bases). From germline, CDR1 is SEHNR and CDR2 FQNEAQ (reference sequence). V was clipped by 6 bases and J by 3 bases, with 10 bases between them. CDR3 length equals 13 residues. The CDR3 DNA is TGTGCCAGCAGGTCGGGCGGGACAGATACGCAGTATTTT. Residues: CASRSGGTDTQYF.